The rows below give T cell receptor beta chains drawn from one sample of a study of CD8 T cells in ankylosing spondylitis. A single record per CDR3 protein comes from TCRdb applying MiXCR to the 5' RACE reads. The sample holds more than 400,000 distinct CDR3 sequences, approximately 5% seen once. The sequenced material came from blood, either unsorted or a sorted T cell fraction (not recorded which). Receptors were obtained from a male donor with ankylosing spondylitis. Both conserved end residues are part of each CDR3. The D gene is left open where the match is weak. Rows give clone size only sometimes, using once, few, many, or a class for an expanded clone.

j_gene: TRBJ1-2
v_gene: TRBV7-2
d_gene: NA
abundance: many
CDR3nt: TGTGCCAGCAGCTTGATGGGGAGGGGCTACACCTTC
CDR3aa: CASSLMGRGYTF

j_gene: TRBJ1-4
v_gene: TRBV6-1
d_gene: TRBD1
abundance: many
CDR3nt: TGTGCCAGCAGAGCACAGGGGGAGGGTGAAAAACTGTTTTTT
CDR3aa: CASRAQGEGEKLFF

j_gene: TRBJ1-5
v_gene: TRBV28
d_gene: TRBD1
abundance: few
CDR3nt: TGTGCCAGCAGTTTGCAGGCGGCAGGGGGCCCATGGGGCAATCAGCCCCAGCATTTT
CDR3aa: CASSLQAAGGPWGNQPQHF

j_gene: TRBJ1-2
v_gene: TRBV7-2
d_gene: NA
abundance: many
CDR3nt: TGTGCCAGCAGCTTAGGATCAGGCATTGCTGGTGGCTACACCTTC
CDR3aa: CASSLGSGIAGGYTF

j_gene: TRBJ2-5
v_gene: TRBV4-3
d_gene: TRBD2
abundance: many
CDR3nt: TGCGCCAGCAGCCAGCTCCTAGCGGCCTCGGAGACCCAGTACTTC
CDR3aa: CASSQLLAASETQYF

j_gene: TRBJ2-7
v_gene: TRBV7-2
d_gene: NA
abundance: many
CDR3nt: TGTGCCAGCAGCTTACGCCGGGACAAAGCCTACGAGCAGTACTTC
CDR3aa: CASSLRRDKAYEQYF

j_gene: TRBJ2-3
v_gene: TRBV20-1
d_gene: NA
abundance: many
CDR3nt: TGCAGTGCTGCATCTCAACTACCTAGCACAGATACGCAGTATTTT
CDR3aa: CSAASQLPSTDTQYF

j_gene: TRBJ2-7
v_gene: TRBV27
d_gene: NA
abundance: many
CDR3nt: TGTGCCAGCAGTCCGCGGTCGGTTCCCGATGGGCAGTACTTC
CDR3aa: CASSPRSVPDGQYF

j_gene: TRBJ2-6
v_gene: TRBV30
d_gene: NA
abundance: few
CDR3nt: TGTGCCTGGAGCTACACCAGGTTGAGCTCTGGGGCCAACGTCCTGACTTTC
CDR3aa: CAWSYTRLSSGANVLTF

j_gene: TRBJ1-3
v_gene: TRBV20-1
d_gene: TRBD1
abundance: many
CDR3nt: TGCAGTGCTAGAGTTCACAGGGGGGAAGGAAACACCATATATTTT
CDR3aa: CSARVHRGEGNTIYF

j_gene: TRBJ1-6
v_gene: TRBV4-1
d_gene: NA
abundance: many
CDR3nt: TGCGCCAGCAAGAACCTTCTCTATAATTCACCCCTCCACTTT
CDR3aa: CASKNLLYNSPLHF

j_gene: TRBJ1-6
v_gene: TRBV28
d_gene: NA
abundance: many
CDR3nt: TGTGCCAGCAGTTCCCCGGCAGGGAGCCCTGATTCACCCCTCCACTTT
CDR3aa: CASSSPAGSPDSPLHF

j_gene: TRBJ2-3
v_gene: TRBV7-2
d_gene: TRBD2
abundance: many
CDR3nt: TGTGCCAGCACCAGGACTAGCGGGGGGTACACAGATACGCAGTATTTT
CDR3aa: CASTRTSGGYTDTQYF

j_gene: TRBJ1-4
v_gene: TRBV28
d_gene: NA
abundance: many
CDR3nt: TGTGCCAGCACCCCCCCCTCGGATGAAAAACTGTTTTTT
CDR3aa: CASTPPSDEKLFF

j_gene: TRBJ2-3
v_gene: TRBV20-1
d_gene: NA
abundance: many
CDR3nt: TGCAGTGGAGGTACCCGGGGCCCAGATACGCAGTATTTT
CDR3aa: CSGGTRGPDTQYF

j_gene: TRBJ2-6
v_gene: TRBV21-1
d_gene: NA
abundance: few
CDR3nt: TGTGCCAGCAGCAAATTTGACCAGGCCACGGGGGCCAACGTCCTGACTTTC
CDR3aa: CASSKFDQATGANVLTF

j_gene: TRBJ2-1
v_gene: TRBV20-1
d_gene: TRBD2
abundance: many
CDR3nt: TGCAGTGCTAGGAGCGGGGCTGGTGAGCAGTTCTTC
CDR3aa: CSARSGAGEQFF

j_gene: TRBJ1-1
v_gene: TRBV10-3
d_gene: NA
abundance: many
CDR3nt: TGTGCCATCAGTGAGTCTCGGAAAGAGAGAGCTTTCTTT
CDR3aa: CAISESRKERAFF

j_gene: TRBJ2-7
v_gene: TRBV5-1
d_gene: TRBD2
abundance: many
CDR3nt: TGCGCCAGCAGCCGAGCCGGGACTAGCGGGACGTACGAGCAGTACTTC
CDR3aa: CASSRAGTSGTYEQYF

j_gene: TRBJ1-2
v_gene: TRBV13
d_gene: NA
abundance: many
CDR3nt: TGTGCCAGCAGCCGTTTGAGAGCTAACTATGGCTACACCTTC
CDR3aa: CASSRLRANYGYTF

j_gene: TRBJ2-5
v_gene: TRBV4-2
d_gene: NA
abundance: NA
CDR3nt: TGTGCCAGCCAAGGGGCGGGGAAGGCGCAAGAGACCCAGTACTTC
CDR3aa: CASQGAGKAQETQYF

j_gene: TRBJ2-6
v_gene: TRBV4-3
d_gene: TRBD1
abundance: many
CDR3nt: TGCGCCAGCGGACAGGGGGACAGCTCTGGGGCCAACGTCCTGACTTTC
CDR3aa: CASGQGDSSGANVLTF

j_gene: TRBJ1-2
v_gene: TRBV11-2
d_gene: NA
abundance: many
CDR3nt: TGTGCCAGCAGCACCCGACAGGTCTATGGCTACACCTTC
CDR3aa: CASSTRQVYGYTF

j_gene: TRBJ2-7
v_gene: TRBV6-5
d_gene: TRBD1
abundance: NA
CDR3nt: TGTGCCAGCAGTTTCGAACAGGGGGGAGCCTACGAGCAGTACTTC
CDR3aa: CASSFEQGGAYEQYF

j_gene: TRBJ2-6
v_gene: TRBV5-1
d_gene: NA
abundance: many
CDR3nt: TGCGCCAGCAGCTTGGCCAACTCTGGGGCCAACGTCCTGACTTTC
CDR3aa: CASSLANSGANVLTF

j_gene: TRBJ2-7
v_gene: TRBV20-1
d_gene: TRBD1
abundance: many
CDR3nt: TGCAGTGTTTCCGGGACAGGTAGCTCCTACGAGCAGTACTTC
CDR3aa: CSVSGTGSSYEQYF

j_gene: TRBJ2-1
v_gene: TRBV11-3
d_gene: NA
abundance: few
CDR3nt: TGTGCCAGCAGCTTAGTTGCGAGCAGGCAGGATGAGCAGTTCTTC
CDR3aa: CASSLVASRQDEQFF

j_gene: TRBJ2-5
v_gene: TRBV3-1
d_gene: TRBD2
abundance: NA
CDR3nt: TGTGCCAGCAGCCAAGGGATTCGGACTAGCGGTCAAGAGACCCAGTACTTC
CDR3aa: CASSQGIRTSGQETQYF

j_gene: TRBJ1-5
v_gene: TRBV12-3/TRBV12-4
d_gene: NA
abundance: many
CDR3nt: TGTGCCAGCAGAACTGAAGAGTATAGCAATCAGCCCCAGCATTTT
CDR3aa: CASRTEEYSNQPQHF

j_gene: TRBJ2-1
v_gene: TRBV20-1
d_gene: NA
abundance: few
CDR3nt: TGCAGTGCTAGGCCCGGGACTTCCGACAATGAGCAGTTCTTC
CDR3aa: CSARPGTSDNEQFF

j_gene: TRBJ1-1
v_gene: TRBV7-9
d_gene: NA
abundance: many
CDR3nt: TGTGCCAGCAGCTTCGGATCTACTACTGAAGCTTTCTTT
CDR3aa: CASSFGSTTEAFF

j_gene: TRBJ2-3
v_gene: TRBV9
d_gene: TRBD1
abundance: many
CDR3nt: TGTGCCAGCAGCCCCTGGGACAGGGAAGATGGAGATACGCAGTATTTT
CDR3aa: CASSPWDREDGDTQYF

j_gene: TRBJ1-5
v_gene: TRBV6-1
d_gene: NA
abundance: many
CDR3nt: TGTGCCAGACCTCAGGGTACCCCAGGGCCCCAGCATTTT
CDR3aa: CARPQGTPGPQHF

j_gene: TRBJ1-1
v_gene: TRBV10-1
d_gene: NA
abundance: many
CDR3nt: TGCGCCAGCAGTGAAGTGGGTAACACTGAAGCTTTCTTT
CDR3aa: CASSEVGNTEAFF

j_gene: TRBJ1-2
v_gene: TRBV6-1
d_gene: NA
abundance: many
CDR3nt: TGTGCCAGCAGTGCAAGGACGGAATACTATGGCTACACCTTC
CDR3aa: CASSARTEYYGYTF

j_gene: TRBJ1-1
v_gene: TRBV29-1
d_gene: NA
abundance: many
CDR3nt: TGCAGCGTTCTCCCGGACTGGAACACTGAAGCTTTCTTT
CDR3aa: CSVLPDWNTEAFF

j_gene: TRBJ1-2
v_gene: TRBV12-3/TRBV12-4
d_gene: NA
abundance: many
CDR3nt: TGTGCCAGCAGCCCCCGACAGTCTAGCTATGGCTACACCTTC
CDR3aa: CASSPRQSSYGYTF

j_gene: TRBJ2-1
v_gene: TRBV4-2
d_gene: NA
abundance: many
CDR3nt: TGTGCCAGCAGCCACGGTGTACTGGGCGGGTTCGGGGATGAGCAGTTCTTC
CDR3aa: CASSHGVLGGFGDEQFF

j_gene: TRBJ2-6
v_gene: TRBV9
d_gene: NA
abundance: few
CDR3nt: TGTGCCAGCAGCGACAGGCCAAGCTCTGGGGCCAACGTCCTGACTTTC
CDR3aa: CASSDRPSSGANVLTF

j_gene: TRBJ1-6
v_gene: TRBV6-5
d_gene: NA
abundance: NA
CDR3nt: TGTGCCAGCGTTGGACAGCGGAATTCACCCCTCCACTTT
CDR3aa: CASVGQRNSPLHF

j_gene: TRBJ2-3
v_gene: TRBV11-1
d_gene: TRBD2
abundance: many
CDR3nt: TGTGCCAGCAGCTTAGGACGGAAGCTAGCGGGACGTGCAGATACGCAGTATTTT
CDR3aa: CASSLGRKLAGRADTQYF

j_gene: TRBJ2-1
v_gene: TRBV3-1
d_gene: NA
abundance: many
CDR3nt: TGTGCCAGCAGCCAAGTTCCTTACTCCTACAATGAGCAGTTCTTC
CDR3aa: CASSQVPYSYNEQFF

j_gene: TRBJ2-7
v_gene: TRBV10-3
d_gene: NA
abundance: many
CDR3nt: TGTGCCATCAGTCGCCCGACAGACTACGAGCAGTACTTC
CDR3aa: CAISRPTDYEQYF

j_gene: TRBJ1-3
v_gene: TRBV7-2
d_gene: TRBD1
abundance: many
CDR3nt: TGTGCCAGCAGCTTCGCCCCGGGACAGGGAAACACCATATATTTT
CDR3aa: CASSFAPGQGNTIYF

j_gene: TRBJ2-1
v_gene: TRBV7-2
d_gene: TRBD2
abundance: NA
CDR3nt: TGTGCTGGTGGGGGGGGGAATTACAATGAGCAGTTCTTC
CDR3aa: CAGGGGNYNEQFF

j_gene: TRBJ1-2
v_gene: TRBV5-1
d_gene: NA
abundance: many
CDR3nt: TGCGCCAGCAGCCCGGGGACCTATGGGGGCTACACCTTC
CDR3aa: CASSPGTYGGYTF

j_gene: TRBJ2-1
v_gene: TRBV7-9
d_gene: NA
abundance: few
CDR3nt: TGTGCCAGCAGCTTAGCTCGCGCAGGGTCCTACAATGAGCAGTTCTTC
CDR3aa: CASSLARAGSYNEQFF